This T cell receptor beta chain comes out of a study of CD8 T cells in Susac syndrome. Study-level points and caveats: The study conceded that relatively few individuals underwent its TCR sequencing and HLA analysis.

Random hexamers served to reverse transcribe about 0.45 to 1 ug RNA. The method of amplification for TCR beta CDR3 was immunoSEQ multiplex PCR, covering 54 Vbeta and 13 Jbeta. Each CDR3 protein is one row after TCRdb ran MiXCR on the immunoSEQ multiplex PCR reads. Here the sample spans about 69,000 distinct CDR3 sequences, around 90% being singletons. This clonotype was found a few times. Its antigen remains unknown. This sequence was found in a human donor with multiple sclerosis. Material for sequencing was CD8+ T cells from PBMCs.

CDR3 amino acids: CASSQEYGVLPEQFF. CDR3 DNA sequence: TGCGCCAGCAGCCAAGAGTACGGCGTCCTCCCTGAGCAGTTCTTC. The V and J genes are TRBV4-3 and TRBJ2-1; D unresolved. This CDR3 contains 15 residues. The germline V gene has CDR1 LGHNA and CDR2 YSLEER. V was pared by 0 bases and J by 9 bases, with 15 bases between.